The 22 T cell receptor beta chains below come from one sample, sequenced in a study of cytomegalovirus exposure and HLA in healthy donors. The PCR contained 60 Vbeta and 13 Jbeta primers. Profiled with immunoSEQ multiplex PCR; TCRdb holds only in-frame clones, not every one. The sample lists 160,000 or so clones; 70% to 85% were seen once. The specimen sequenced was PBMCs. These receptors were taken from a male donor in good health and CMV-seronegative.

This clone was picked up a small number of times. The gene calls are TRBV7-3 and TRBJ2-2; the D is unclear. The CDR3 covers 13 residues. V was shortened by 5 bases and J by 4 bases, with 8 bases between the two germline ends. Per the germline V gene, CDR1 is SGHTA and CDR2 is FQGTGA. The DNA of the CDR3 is TGTGCCAGCAGCCGGTTCGGCACCGGGGAGCTGTTTTTT. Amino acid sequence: CASSRFGTGELFF.

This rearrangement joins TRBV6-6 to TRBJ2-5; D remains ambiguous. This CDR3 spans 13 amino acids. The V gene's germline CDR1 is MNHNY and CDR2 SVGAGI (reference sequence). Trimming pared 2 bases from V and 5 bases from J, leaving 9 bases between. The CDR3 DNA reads TGTGCCAGCAGTTACCGAGCCCTTGAGACCCAGTACTTC. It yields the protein CASSYRALETQYF.

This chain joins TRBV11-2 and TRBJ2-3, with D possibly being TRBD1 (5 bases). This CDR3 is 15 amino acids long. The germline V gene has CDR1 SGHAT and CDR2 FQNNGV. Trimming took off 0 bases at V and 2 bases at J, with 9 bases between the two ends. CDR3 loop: CASSLDPGNTDTQYF. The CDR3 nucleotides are TGTGCCAGCAGCTTAGATCCAGGGAACACAGATACGCAGTATTTT.

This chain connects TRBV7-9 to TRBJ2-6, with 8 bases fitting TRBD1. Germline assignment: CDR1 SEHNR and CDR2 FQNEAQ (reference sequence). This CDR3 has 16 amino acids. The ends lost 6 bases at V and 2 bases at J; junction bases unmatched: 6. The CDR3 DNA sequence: TGTGCCAGCAGTCGACAGGGGTGGGCTGGGGCCAACGTCCTGACTTTC. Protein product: CASSRQGWAGANVLTF.

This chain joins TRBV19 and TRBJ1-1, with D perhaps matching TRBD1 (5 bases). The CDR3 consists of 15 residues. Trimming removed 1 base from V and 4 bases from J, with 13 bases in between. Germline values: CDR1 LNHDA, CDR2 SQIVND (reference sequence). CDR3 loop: CASSIGGVASTEAFF. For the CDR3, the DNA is TGTGCCAGTAGTATAGGGGGGGTGGCGAGCACTGAAGCTTTCTTT.

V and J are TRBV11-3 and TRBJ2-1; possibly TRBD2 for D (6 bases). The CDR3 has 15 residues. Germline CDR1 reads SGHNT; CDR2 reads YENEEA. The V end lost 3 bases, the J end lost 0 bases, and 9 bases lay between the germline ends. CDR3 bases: TGTGCCAGCAGCTTCCTCGGGGGCTCCTACAATGAGCAGTTCTTC. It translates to CASSFLGGSYNEQFF.

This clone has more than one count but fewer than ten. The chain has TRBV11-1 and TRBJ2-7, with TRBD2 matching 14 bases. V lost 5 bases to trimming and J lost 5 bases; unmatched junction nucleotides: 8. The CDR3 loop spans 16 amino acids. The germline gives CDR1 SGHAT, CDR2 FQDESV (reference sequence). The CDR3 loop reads CASSSRPGLAGDEQYF. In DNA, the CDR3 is TGTGCCAGCAGCAGTAGACCGGGACTAGCGGGAGACGAGCAGTACTTC.

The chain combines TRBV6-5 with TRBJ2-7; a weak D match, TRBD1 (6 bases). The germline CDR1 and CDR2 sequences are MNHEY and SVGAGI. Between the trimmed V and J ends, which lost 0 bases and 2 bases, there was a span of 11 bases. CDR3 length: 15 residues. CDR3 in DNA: TGTGCCAGCAGTTACTCTGGGGGCAGCGCCTACGAGCAGTACTTC. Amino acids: CASSYSGGSAYEQYF.

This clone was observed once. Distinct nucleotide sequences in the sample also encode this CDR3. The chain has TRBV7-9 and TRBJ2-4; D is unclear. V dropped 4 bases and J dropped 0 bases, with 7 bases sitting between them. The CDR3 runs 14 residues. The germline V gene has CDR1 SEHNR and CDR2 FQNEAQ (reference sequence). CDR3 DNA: TGTGCCAGCAGCTCCAACTTAGCCAAAAACATTCAGTACTTC. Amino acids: CASSSNLAKNIQYF. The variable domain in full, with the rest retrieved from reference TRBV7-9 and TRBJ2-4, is DTGVSQNPRHKITKRGQNVTFRCDPISEHNRLYWYRQTLGQGPEFLTYFQNEAQLEKSRLLSDRFSAERPKGSFSTLEIQRTEQGDSAMYLCASSSNLAKNIQYFGAGTRLSVL.

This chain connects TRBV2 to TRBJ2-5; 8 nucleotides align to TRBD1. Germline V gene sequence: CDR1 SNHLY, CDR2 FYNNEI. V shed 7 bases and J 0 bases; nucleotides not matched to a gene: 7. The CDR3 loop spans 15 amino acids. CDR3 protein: CASTGQGLYQETQYF. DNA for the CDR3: TGTGCCAGCACTGGACAGGGACTGTACCAAGAGACCCAGTACTTC. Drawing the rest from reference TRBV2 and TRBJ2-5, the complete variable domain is EPEVTQTPSHQVTQMGQEVILRCVPISNHLYFYWYRQILGQKVEFLVSFYNNEISEKSEIFDDQFSVERPDGSNFTLKIRSTKLEDSAMYFCASTGQGLYQETQYFGPGTRLLVL.

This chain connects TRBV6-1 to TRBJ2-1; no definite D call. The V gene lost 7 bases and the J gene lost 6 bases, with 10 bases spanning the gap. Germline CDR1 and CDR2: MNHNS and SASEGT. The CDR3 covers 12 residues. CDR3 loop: CASKKSSNEQFF. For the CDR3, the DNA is TGTGCCAGCAAGAAGTCTAGCAATGAGCAGTTCTTC.

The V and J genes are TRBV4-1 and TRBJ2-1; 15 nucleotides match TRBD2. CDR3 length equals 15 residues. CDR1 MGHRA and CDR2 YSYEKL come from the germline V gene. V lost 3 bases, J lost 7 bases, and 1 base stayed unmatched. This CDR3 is CASSHGTSGRNEQFF. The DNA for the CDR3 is TGCGCCAGCAGCCACGGGACTAGCGGGAGGAATGAGCAGTTCTTC.

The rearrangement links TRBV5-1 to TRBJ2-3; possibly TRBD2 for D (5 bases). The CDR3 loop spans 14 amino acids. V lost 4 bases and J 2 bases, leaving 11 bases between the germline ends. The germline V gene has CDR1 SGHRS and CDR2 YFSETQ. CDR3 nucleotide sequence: TGCGCCAGCAGCGAGCGGAGACACACAGATACGCAGTATTTT. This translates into CASSERRHTDTQYF.

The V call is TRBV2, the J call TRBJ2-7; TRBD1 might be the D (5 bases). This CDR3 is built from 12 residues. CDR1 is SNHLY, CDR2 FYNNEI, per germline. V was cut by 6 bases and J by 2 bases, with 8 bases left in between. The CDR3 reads CASRDRTYEQYF. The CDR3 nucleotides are TGTGCCAGCAGAGACAGAACCTACGAGCAGTACTTC.

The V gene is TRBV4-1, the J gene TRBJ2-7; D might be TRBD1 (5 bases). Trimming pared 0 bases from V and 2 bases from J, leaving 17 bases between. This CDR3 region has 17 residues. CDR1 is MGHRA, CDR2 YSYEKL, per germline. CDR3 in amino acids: CASSQDIPRGVPYEQYF. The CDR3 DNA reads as TGCGCCAGCAGCCAAGATATCCCTAGGGGCGTACCCTACGAGCAGTACTTC.

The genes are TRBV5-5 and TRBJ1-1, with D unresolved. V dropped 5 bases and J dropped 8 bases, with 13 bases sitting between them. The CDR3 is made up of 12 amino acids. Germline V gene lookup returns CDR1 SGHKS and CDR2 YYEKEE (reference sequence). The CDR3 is CASSYRVSEAFF. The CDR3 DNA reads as TGTGCCAGCAGTTACCGGGTCAGCGAAGCTTTCTTT.

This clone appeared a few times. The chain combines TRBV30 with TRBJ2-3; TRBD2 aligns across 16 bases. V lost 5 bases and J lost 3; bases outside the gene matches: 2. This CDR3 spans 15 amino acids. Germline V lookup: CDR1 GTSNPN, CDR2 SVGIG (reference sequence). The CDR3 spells CAWGGLAGGTDTQYF. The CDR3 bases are TGTGCCTGGGGGGGACTAGCGGGAGGGACAGATACGCAGTATTTT.

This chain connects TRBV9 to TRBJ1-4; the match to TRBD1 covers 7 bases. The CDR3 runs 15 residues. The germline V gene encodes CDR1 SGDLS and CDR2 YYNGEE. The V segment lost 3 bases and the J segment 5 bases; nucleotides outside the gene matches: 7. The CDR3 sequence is CASSAQTGSNEKLFF. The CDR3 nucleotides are TGTGCCAGCAGCGCCCAGACAGGGTCAAATGAAAAACTGTTTTTT. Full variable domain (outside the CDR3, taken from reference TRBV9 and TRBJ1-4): DSGVTQTPKHLITATGQRVTLRCSPRSGDLSVYWYQQSLDQGLQFLIQYYNGEERAKGNILERFSAQQFPDLHSELNLSSLELGDSALYFCASSAQTGSNEKLFFGSGTQLSVL.

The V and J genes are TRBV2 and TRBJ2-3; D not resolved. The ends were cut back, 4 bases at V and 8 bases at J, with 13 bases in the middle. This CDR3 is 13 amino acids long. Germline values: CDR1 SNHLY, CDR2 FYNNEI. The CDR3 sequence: CASSGTSRGTQYF. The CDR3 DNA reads TGTGCCAGCAGTGGAACGTCTAGAGGTACGCAGTATTTT.

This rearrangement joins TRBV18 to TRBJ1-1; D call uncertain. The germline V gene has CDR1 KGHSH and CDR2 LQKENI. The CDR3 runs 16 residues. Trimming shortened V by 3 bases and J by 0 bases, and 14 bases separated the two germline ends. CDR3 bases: TGTGCCAGCTCACCCCTCGACACTGGATTGAACACTGAAGCTTTCTTT. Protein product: CASSPLDTGLNTEAFF. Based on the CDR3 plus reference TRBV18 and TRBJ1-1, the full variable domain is NAGVMQNPRHLVRRRGQEARLRCSPMKGHSHVYWYRQLPEEGLKFMVYLQKENIIDESGMPKERFSAEFPKEGPSILRIQQVVRGDSAAYFCASSPLDTGLNTEAFFGQGTRLTVV.

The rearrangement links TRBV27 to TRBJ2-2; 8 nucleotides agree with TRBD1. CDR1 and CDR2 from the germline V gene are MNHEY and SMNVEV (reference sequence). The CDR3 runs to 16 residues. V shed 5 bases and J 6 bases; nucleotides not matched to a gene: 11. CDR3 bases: TGTGCCAGCAGTATAAAGACAGGGGCCCCCCCCGGGGAGCTGTTTTTT. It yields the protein CASSIKTGAPPGELFF.

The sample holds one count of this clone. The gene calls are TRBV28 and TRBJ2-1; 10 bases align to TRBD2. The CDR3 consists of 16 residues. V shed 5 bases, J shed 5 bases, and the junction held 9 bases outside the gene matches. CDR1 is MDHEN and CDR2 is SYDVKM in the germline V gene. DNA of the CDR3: TGTGCCAGCAGTCCCCCTAGCGGGAGTTTCAACAATGAGCAGTTCTTC. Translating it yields CASSPPSGSFNNEQFF.